One sample yielded the 21 T cell receptor beta chains listed below, sequenced in a study of CD8 T cells in Susac syndrome (dated by TCRdb to between 2019 and 2020). Receptors were amplified or captured by the immunoSEQ multiplex PCR assay. RNA was extracted with the RNeasy kit and roughly 0.45 to 1 ug was reverse transcribed using random hexamers. TCRdb cleaned the public reads at Q25 with fastp, built clones with MiXCR and kept in-frame beta chains. Every distinct CDR3 protein forms one entry, paired with its most common genes and DNA. Recorded for this sample are hundreds of thousands of distinct CDR3 sequences; 85% to 90% of them occurred a single time. The top ten clones comprise 0.12% of the sample. Material for sequencing was CD8+ T cells from PBMCs. These receptors were obtained from a human donor with multiple sclerosis.

This chain uses TRBV6-1 with TRBJ1-1; 11 positions match TRBD1. Germline loops: CDR1 MNHNS, CDR2 SASEGT. V shed 6 bases and J 1 base; nucleotides not matched to a gene: 13. CDR3 size: 18 residues. CDR3: CASSDVTGTGGWNTEAFF. In DNA, the CDR3 is TGTGCCAGCAGCGACGTTACAGGGACAGGGGGTTGGAACACTGAAGCTTTCTTT.

The chain combines TRBV6-5 with TRBJ2-5, with 10 bases identical to TRBD2. From germline, CDR1 is MNHEY and CDR2 SVGAGI. Losses at the gene ends were 0 bases for V and 4 bases for J; bases not matched to a gene: 14. The CDR3 sequence is 19 residues long. DNA for the CDR3: TGTGCCAGCAGTTACTCGATCCCTGTAAAGCCTAGCGGGGGAGAGACCCAGTACTTC. Protein: CASSYSIPVKPSGGETQYF.

The chain combines TRBV2 with TRBJ2-1, with D tentatively TRBD1 or TRBD2 (6 bases each). This CDR3 region has 15 residues. Germline CDR1 SNHLY, CDR2 FYNNEI. V shed 7 bases and J shed 0 bases, with 13 bases lying between them. The CDR3 region is CASTLADSSYNEQFF. In nucleotides, the CDR3 is TGTGCCAGCACATTAGCGGACAGCTCCTACAATGAGCAGTTCTTC.

The chain combines TRBV27 with TRBJ2-4; TRBD1 might be the D (6 bases). There are 16 residues in the CDR3. The V and J ends lost 4 bases and 7 bases respectively, with 20 bases between them. The germline V gene has CDR1 MNHEY and CDR2 SMNVEV (reference sequence). The CDR3 nucleotides are TGTGCCAGCAGTTCAACAGGGTGGGGGACGTATAACATTCAGTACTTC. Translated, it gives CASSSTGWGTYNIQYF.

This clonotype was detected only once. The J gene is TRBJ2-1, the V gene TRBV12-3 or TRBV12-4; 7 bases map to TRBD2. CDR3 length: 16 amino acids. V was clipped by 5 bases and J by 7 bases; unmatched bases: 14. Here the CDR3 DNA reads TGTGCCAGCAGTCCCCGAGTTGGGCGGGAGAGAAATGAGCAGTTCTTC. It codes for CASSPRVGRERNEQFF.

The chain couples TRBV7-9 to TRBJ1-3; TRBD1 matches 10 bases. The CDR3 totals 16 residues. Trimming removed 4 bases from V and 7 bases from J; junction bases left unmatched: 10. Germline lookup yields CDR1 SEHNR and CDR2 FQNEAQ (reference sequence). In DNA form, the CDR3 reads TGTGCCAGCAGCTCTTACTCCGGGACAGGGGCGAACACCATATATTTT. It translates to CASSSYSGTGANTIYF.

This sequence joins TRBV6-5 and TRBJ1-2, with a weak D call TRBD1 (5 bases). The CDR3 runs 16 residues. The V end was cut by 0 bases, the J end by 4 bases, with 15 bases between. Germline V lookup: CDR1 MNHEY, CDR2 SVGAGI. This chain's CDR3 is CASSYSVGGGPYGYTF. CDR3 sequence (DNA): TGTGCCAGCAGTTACTCGGTCGGGGGGGGTCCCTATGGCTACACCTTC.

The chain is built from TRBV27 and TRBJ2-1, with 7 bases matching TRBD2. Trimming removed 7 bases from V and 7 bases from J; junction bases left unmatched: 10. Germline values: CDR1 MNHEY, CDR2 SMNVEV (reference sequence). The CDR3 runs to 14 residues. The CDR3 DNA reads TGTGCCAGCACTCCTCCTTACGGGGGGAATGAGCAGTTCTTC. Translating gives CASTPPYGGNEQFF.

The rearrangement links TRBV5-1 to TRBJ1-1; D remains unclear. This CDR3 contains 15 residues. Trimming stripped 3 bases from V and 0 bases from J, with 12 bases between. The V gene's germline CDR1 is SGHRS and CDR2 YFSETQ. In DNA, the CDR3 is TGCGCCAGCAGCTGGAGGGTCAGCATGAACACTGAAGCTTTCTTT. It yields the protein CASSWRVSMNTEAFF. Filled out from reference TRBV5-1 and TRBJ1-1, the complete variable domain reads KAGVTQTPRYLIKTRGQQVTLSCSPISGHRSVSWYQQTPGQGLQFLFEYFSETQRNKGNFPGRFSGRQFSNSRSEMNVSTLELGDSALYLCASSWRVSMNTEAFFGQGTRLTVV.

The chain joins TRBV10-3 to TRBJ2-5; TRBD1 agrees at 8 bases. The germline V gene has CDR1 ENHRY and CDR2 SYGVKD. V lost 8 bases, J lost 3 bases, and 14 bases stayed unmatched. This CDR3 has 16 amino acids. The CDR3 spells CAIQNPDREGEETQYF. CDR3 in DNA: TGTGCCATCCAAAACCCGGACAGGGAAGGAGAAGAGACCCAGTACTTC.

The chain recombines TRBV11-2 with TRBJ2-4; D call uncertain. This CDR3 has 16 residues. Germline V gene lookup returns CDR1 SGHAT and CDR2 FQNNGV. Deletions cut 4 bases from V and 3 bases from J, with 16 bases between. The CDR3 DNA sequence: TGTGCCAGCAGCTCAAATGAGGTGTTTGTCAAAAACATTCAGTACTTC. As protein: CASSSNEVFVKNIQYF.

The V gene is TRBV27, the J gene TRBJ2-3; the match to TRBD1 covers 9 bases. The CDR3 is made up of 15 amino acids. Germline trimming cut 2 bases from V and 4 bases from J; bases unmatched to any gene: 4. From germline, CDR1 is MNHEY and CDR2 SMNVEV (reference sequence). The CDR3 sequence is CASSLRDRASDTQYF. CDR3 sequence (DNA): TGTGCCAGCAGTTTACGGGACAGGGCATCAGATACGCAGTATTTT.

This clonotype came up once. This chain joins TRBV13 and TRBJ2-1; D is perhaps TRBD1 (7 bases). The V gene lost 5 bases and the J gene lost 8 bases, with 16 bases spanning the gap. Germline values: CDR1 PRHDT, CDR2 FYEKMQ (reference sequence). This CDR3 spans 14 amino acids. As DNA, the CDR3 is TGTGCCAGCAGCCCAGGGGGGTTCTGGGATGAGCAGTTCTTC. Translated, it gives CASSPGGFWDEQFF. Full variable domain (missing parts from reference TRBV13 and TRBJ2-1): AAGVIQSPRHLIKEKRETATLKCYPIPRHDTVYWYQQGPGQDPQFLISFYEKMQSDKGSIPDRFSAQQFSDYHSELNMSSLELGDSALYFCASSPGGFWDEQFFGPGTRLTVL.

This clonotype was seen a few times. The chain's CDR3 is CAWSLGTPEQYF. The CDR3 coding sequence is TGTGCCTGGAGTCTGGGGACACCCGAGCAGTACTTC. The V call is TRBV30, the J call TRBJ2-7; tentative D call: TRBD1 (6 bases). CDR1 GTSNPN and CDR2 SVGIG come from the germline V gene (reference sequence). CDR3 length: 12 residues. V was clipped by 2 bases and J by 6 bases, with 11 bases between them.

CDR3: CASSWSQDIDEQYF. DNA for the CDR3: TGTGCCAGCAGCTGGTCCCAGGACATTGACGAGCAGTACTTC. The chain has TRBV13 and TRBJ2-7, with a weak D call TRBD1 (5 bases). Germline-derived CDR1 and CDR2 are PRHDT and FYEKMQ (reference sequence). The V end lost 4 bases, the J end lost 5 bases, and 15 bases lay between the germline ends. The CDR3 has 14 amino acids.

The gene calls are TRBV7-9 and TRBJ2-7, with 7 bases matching TRBD2. Germline V gives CDR1 SEHNR, CDR2 FQNEAQ (reference sequence). The junction had 14 bases not matched to a gene; V was cut back by 11 bases and J by 7 bases. The CDR3 has 13 residues. In DNA form, the CDR3 reads TGTGCCGGAGGGGAGGGGCCTCGACGGGAGCAGTACTTC. The encoded protein is CAGGEGPRREQYF.

This chain connects TRBV25-1 to TRBJ1-4; D is ambiguous. The germline V gene encodes CDR1 MGHDK and CDR2 SYGVNS. V lost 0 bases and J lost 5, with 16 bases in between. CDR3 length: 17 amino acids. Here the CDR3 DNA reads TGTGCCAGCAGTGAATATAGTATCTCTCCCCCAAATGAAAAACTGTTTTTT. It codes for CASSEYSISPPNEKLFF.

A word on this clonotype: A read error may account for a junction end that differs from germline. V is TRBV15 and J is TRBJ2-2; D may match TRBD1 or TRBD2 (5 bases each). CDR1 and CDR2 (germline): LNHNV, YYDKDF (reference sequence). The CDR3 sequence is 16 residues long. The CDR3 bases are TGTGCCACCAGCCCCCCCCCGGGGACGAATACCGGGGAGCTGTTTTTT. The encoded protein is CATSPPPGTNTGELFF.

V usage is TRBV27 and J usage is TRBJ1-2; D remains unclear. V gave up 6 bases and J gave up 4 bases, with 15 bases separating them. The CDR3 loop spans 14 amino acids. In germline, CDR1 is MNHEY, CDR2 SMNVEV (reference sequence). The CDR3 nucleotides read TGTGCCAGCAGCAACACGGGTTACGGCTATGGCTACACCTTC. Its protein is CASSNTGYGYGYTF.

This clonotype came up once. The chain uses TRBV28 and TRBJ2-7; 7 bases match TRBD2. With 6 bases clipped from V and 2 bases from J, the junction kept 13 bases outside the gene matches. The CDR3 covers 16 residues. CDR1 MDHEN and CDR2 SYDVKM come from the germline V gene. The CDR3 DNA reads as TGTGCCAGCAGGTCCATAAGTGGACTAGAGCCCTACGAGCAGTACTTC. Translated: CASRSISGLEPYEQYF.

The chain joins TRBV7-9 to TRBJ1-2, with 8 bases identical to TRBD1. This CDR3 comprises 15 residues. Germline assignment: CDR1 SEHNR and CDR2 FQNEAQ (reference sequence). The junction had 10 bases not matched to a gene; V was cut back by 6 bases and J by 4 bases. The DNA for the CDR3 is TGTGCCAGCAGTCCACCGGGACAGGCTTTCTATGGCTACACCTTC. Encoded protein: CASSPPGQAFYGYTF. The variable domain in full, with the rest retrieved from reference TRBV7-9 and TRBJ1-2, is DTGVSQNPRHKITKRGQNVTFRCDPISEHNRLYWYRQTLGQGPEFLTYFQNEAQLEKSRLLSDRFSAERPKGSFSTLEIQRTEQGDSAMYLCASSPPGQAFYGYTFGSGTRLTVV.